Listed below are T cell receptor beta chains from one sample, sequenced in a study of radiation and T cells in renal cell carcinoma. The table came from immunoSEQ multiplex PCR; TCRdb's copy has only in-frame clones and leaves some out. The profile covers roughly 130,000 clones, with approximately 90% appearing a single time and nearly 6% taken by the ten largest. The sample here was blood, taken from a patient whose treatment included radiotherapy and nephrectomy. The receptors shown here come from a woman aged 70-85 years with renal cell carcinoma. Both conserved end residues are part of each CDR3. Each record gives: CDR3 DNA, CDR3 protein, V gene, J gene, clone size, D gene. The D gene is left open where the match is weak. Some rows have no size entry. The others give once, few or many, or a class for an expanded clone.

CDR3nt: TGTGCCAGCAGTTCTTCTAGCGGGGGAGATGAGCAGTTCTTC; CDR3aa: CASSSSSGGDEQFF; v_gene: TRBV6-6; j_gene: TRBJ2-1; abundance: .; d_gene: TRBD2
CDR3nt: TGCGCCAGCAGCCCGGACAGGGCTAATGGACCCCAGCATTTT; CDR3aa: CASSPDRANGPQHF; v_gene: TRBV5-1; j_gene: TRBJ1-5; abundance: .; d_gene: TRBD1
CDR3nt: TGTGCCAGCAGCTTAGCGCTAGGACAGGGTACACCGCAGTTCTTC; CDR3aa: CASSLALGQGTPQFF; v_gene: TRBV7-8; j_gene: TRBJ2-1; abundance: .; d_gene: TRBD1
CDR3nt: TGTGCCTGGAGTGTACCAGTTCAAGCTTTCTTT; CDR3aa: CAWSVPVQAFF; v_gene: TRBV30; j_gene: TRBJ1-1; abundance: few; d_gene: .
CDR3nt: TGTGCCAGCAAGAGACAGAACTATGGCTACACCTTC; CDR3aa: CASKRQNYGYTF; v_gene: TRBV2; j_gene: TRBJ1-2; abundance: few; d_gene: .
CDR3nt: TGTGCCAGCAGCTTAAGACAGGGAGTAAGGACTGAAGCTTTCTTT; CDR3aa: CASSLRQGVRTEAFF; v_gene: TRBV7-2; j_gene: TRBJ1-1; abundance: .; d_gene: TRBD1
CDR3nt: TGTGCCAGCAGGGGGACTAGGTCCTCCTACGAGCAGTACTTC; CDR3aa: CASRGTRSSYEQYF; v_gene: TRBV6-1; j_gene: TRBJ2-7; abundance: .; d_gene: TRBD2
CDR3nt: TGTGCCAGCAGCTTGGGGACAGGCCTTAGCACAGATACGCAGTATTTT; CDR3aa: CASSLGTGLSTDTQYF; v_gene: TRBV7-2; j_gene: TRBJ2-3; abundance: .; d_gene: TRBD1
CDR3nt: TGTGCCAGCAGCCAAGATGCGGGGGGGATCTTCTTC; CDR3aa: CASSQDAGGIFF; v_gene: TRBV14; j_gene: TRBJ2-1; abundance: .; d_gene: TRBD2
CDR3nt: TGTGCCAGCAGTTCCCTGGGGGAGACCCAGTACTTC; CDR3aa: CASSSLGETQYF; v_gene: TRBV28; j_gene: TRBJ2-5; abundance: .; d_gene: .
CDR3nt: TGTGCCAGCAGATCCGGGACAGGGACCACAGATACGCAGTATTTT; CDR3aa: CASRSGTGTTDTQYF; v_gene: TRBV5-4; j_gene: TRBJ2-3; abundance: .; d_gene: TRBD1
CDR3nt: TGTGCCAGTAGGAGACAGGGGACTAATGAAAAACTGTTTTTT; CDR3aa: CASRRQGTNEKLFF; v_gene: TRBV19; j_gene: TRBJ1-4; abundance: many; d_gene: TRBD1
CDR3nt: TGTGCCACCAGCAGAGATGCCGGGACTGCATACAATGAGCAGTTCTTC; CDR3aa: CATSRDAGTAYNEQFF; v_gene: TRBV15; j_gene: TRBJ2-1; abundance: .; d_gene: .
CDR3nt: TGTGCCAGCAAAGAAAAGGCGGGAGCGAACACTGAAGCTTTCTTT; CDR3aa: CASKEKAGANTEAFF; v_gene: TRBV28; j_gene: TRBJ1-1; abundance: .; d_gene: .
CDR3nt: TGTGCCAGCAGCGCGTGGGACAGGGGGGGCGAGCAGTACTTC; CDR3aa: CASSAWDRGGEQYF; v_gene: TRBV7-9; j_gene: TRBJ2-7; abundance: .; d_gene: TRBD1
CDR3nt: TGTGCCAGCAGTTTGAAGGGTTTCTACGAGCAGTACTTC; CDR3aa: CASSLKGFYEQYF; v_gene: TRBV28; j_gene: TRBJ2-7; abundance: .; d_gene: .
CDR3nt: TGTGCCAGCAATAGGGACGGTTTAAACACTGAAGCTTTCTTT; CDR3aa: CASNRDGLNTEAFF; v_gene: TRBV28; j_gene: TRBJ1-1; abundance: .; d_gene: .
CDR3nt: TGTGCCAGCAGCCCCGACAGGGTCGCTGAAGCTTTCTTT; CDR3aa: CASSPDRVAEAFF; v_gene: TRBV7-2; j_gene: TRBJ1-1; abundance: .; d_gene: TRBD1
CDR3nt: TGTGCCAGCAGTCGACCGGGACAACCCCAGCATTTT; CDR3aa: CASSRPGQPQHF; v_gene: TRBV5-6; j_gene: TRBJ1-5; abundance: .; d_gene: .
CDR3nt: TGTGCCAGCAGCTCCAGGGGGTCCGAGCAGTACTTC; CDR3aa: CASSSRGSEQYF; v_gene: TRBV5-6; j_gene: TRBJ2-7; abundance: .; d_gene: TRBD1
CDR3nt: TGTGCCAGCAGCCAAGATTACGGCTACACCTTC; CDR3aa: CASSQDYGYTF; v_gene: TRBV4-2; j_gene: TRBJ1-2; abundance: .; d_gene: .
CDR3nt: TGCGCCAGCAGCTTGGTAGACGGGAATTCACCCCTCCACTTT; CDR3aa: CASSLVDGNSPLHF; v_gene: TRBV5-1; j_gene: TRBJ1-6; abundance: once; d_gene: .
CDR3nt: TGCAGTTACCGACAGCATAGCAATCAGCCCCAGCATTTT; CDR3aa: CSYRQHSNQPQHF; v_gene: TRBV29-1; j_gene: TRBJ1-5; abundance: few; d_gene: .
CDR3nt: TGCGCCAGCAGCCAAGATGTCACCTTTTCCTACGAGCAGTACTTC; CDR3aa: CASSQDVTFSYEQYF; v_gene: TRBV4-3; j_gene: TRBJ2-7; abundance: .; d_gene: .
CDR3nt: TGTGCCAGCAGGCCACGGACTAGCGGGGGGAATACGCAGTATTTT; CDR3aa: CASRPRTSGGNTQYF; v_gene: TRBV6-6; j_gene: TRBJ2-3; abundance: .; d_gene: TRBD2
CDR3nt: TGTGCCAGCAGCAATTGGGGACAGGGATACACTGAAGCTTTCTTT; CDR3aa: CASSNWGQGYTEAFF; v_gene: TRBV5-6; j_gene: TRBJ1-1; abundance: .; d_gene: TRBD1
CDR3nt: TGTGCCAGCTCACTCGGGACAGGGGGCGCGAGGAATCAGCCCCAGCATTTT; CDR3aa: CASSLGTGGARNQPQHF; v_gene: TRBV18; j_gene: TRBJ1-5; abundance: .; d_gene: TRBD1